This TCR beta chain is drawn from a study of pediatric ulcerative colitis. Study as a whole: Most patients had pancolitis, and two had left-sided colitis.

This clone appeared a single time. Its antigen is undetermined. The V end lost 5 bases, the J end lost 0 bases, and 9 bases lay between the germline ends. Germline-derived CDR1 and CDR2 are SGHRS and YFSETQ. This CDR3 spans 14 amino acids. Notes on the study in general: Compared with controls, ulcerative colitis showed greater blood-rectum clone sharing. Blood samples from a couple of patients yielded substantially fewer templates and were excluded from blood-rectal overlap analysis.

Up to 500,000 reads were sequenced per sample. Sequencing was performed with immunoSEQ multiplex PCR; in TCRdb, only in-frame clones are kept and a portion is missing. The table records around 68,000 clones, over 65% of them present only once. The rearrangement joins TRBV5-1 to TRBJ2-1, with D possibly matching TRBD2 (5 bases). The sample comprised blood. This receptor was identified in a boy aged 10-17 years with moderate ulcerative colitis. The CDR3 reads CASRDSSSYNEQFF. CDR3 in DNA: TGCGCCAGCAGGGACTCTAGCTCCTACAATGAGCAGTTCTTC.